Sequencing of this TCR beta chain was carried out in a study of cytomegalovirus exposure and HLA in healthy donors. The PCR made use of 60 Vbeta and 13 Jbeta primers. Libraries were prepared by immunoSEQ multiplex PCR; TCRdb keeps only in-frame clonotypes and omits some of them. This sample yields 100,000 to 150,000 clones, of which roughly 85% are seen a single time; around 20% belongs to the top ten. The CDR3 covers 15 residues. V trimming: 5 bases; J trimming: 3 bases; junction bases outside the gene matches: 6. CDR1 and CDR2 (germline): SNHLY, FYNNEI. The TCR originated in a man aged 18 to 35 in good health and CMV-seropositive. Specimen: PBMCs. The genes are TRBV2 and TRBJ2-2; TRBD1 matches 7 bases. The CDR3 coding sequence is TGTGCCAGCAGTTCCGGGACAGCCTACACCGGGGAGCTGTTTTTT. Protein: CASSSGTAYTGELFF.